The 12 T cell receptor beta chains listed next were all sequenced from one sample in a study of blood T cell repertoires in COVID-19. The protocol was immunoSEQ multiplex PCR, while the TCRdb copy is restricted to in-frame clones and leaves out a portion. The sample records around 480,000 clones, roughly 88% being singletons. Sequencing was carried out using peripheral blood. These receptors all stem from a woman aged 45-60 years with COVID-19, enrolled during active disease.

The chain carries TRBV5-1 and TRBJ1-5; maybe TRBD1 (5 bases). This CDR3 spans 16 amino acids. V lost 1 base and J 3 bases, leaving 14 bases between the germline ends. Looked up from germline, CDR1 is SGHRS and CDR2 is YFSETQ. The CDR3 sequence: CASSLTSEGINQPQHF. Here the CDR3 DNA reads TGCGCCAGCAGCTTGACGTCGGAGGGGATCAATCAGCCCCAGCATTTT. Full variable domain (rest looked up from reference TRBV5-1 and TRBJ1-5): KAGVTQTPRYLIKTRGQQVTLSCSPISGHRSVSWYQQTPGQGLQFLFEYFSETQRNKGNFPGRFSGRQFSNSRSEMNVSTLELGDSALYLCASSLTSEGINQPQHFGDGTRLSIL.

This sequence joins TRBV2 and TRBJ1-2; D unresolved. V gave up 3 bases and J gave up 0 bases, with 8 bases separating them. The CDR3 extends over 14 amino acids. The germline CDR1 and CDR2 sequences are SNHLY and FYNNEI. CDR3 amino acids: CASSDGWSNYGYTF. The CDR3 DNA follows: TGTGCCAGCAGTGACGGTTGGTCTAACTATGGCTACACCTTC.

The chain employs TRBV18 and TRBJ2-3; 11 nucleotides line up with TRBD1. CDR3 length: 14 amino acids. Trimming removed 7 bases from V and 5 bases from J; junction bases left unmatched: 5. In germline, CDR1 is KGHSH, CDR2 LQKENI. CDR3 region: CASFDGTGGDTQYF. As DNA, the CDR3 is TGTGCCAGCTTTGATGGGACAGGGGGAGATACGCAGTATTTT.

The J gene is TRBJ1-2, the V gene TRBV28; 9 positions agree with TRBD1. This CDR3 comprises 14 residues. Per the germline V gene, CDR1 is MDHEN and CDR2 is SYDVKM. J gave up 7 bases and V 6 bases, and 9 bases lay outside the gene matches. CDR3 loop: CASRRTGTGIGYTF. In DNA, the CDR3 is TGTGCCAGCAGACGAACCGGGACAGGGATTGGCTACACCTTC.

The CDR3 bases are TGTGCCTGGAGTATGGCCATGAACACTGAAGCTTTCTTT. Amino acid sequence: CAWSMAMNTEAFF. J is TRBJ1-1 and V is TRBV30; D remains ambiguous. There are 13 residues in the CDR3. Per germline, CDR1 GTSNPN and CDR2 SVGIG (reference sequence). V lost 2 bases, J lost 0 bases, and 7 bases lay in between.

This chain links TRBV5-1 with TRBJ2-6; 7 bases are shared with TRBD2. Germline loops: CDR1 SGHRS, CDR2 YFSETQ. This CDR3 has 20 amino acids. V trimming: 0 bases; J trimming: 0 bases; junction bases outside the gene matches: 12. The CDR3 DNA reads TGCGCCAGCAGCTTGGCCCCATTAGCGGGCTTTAGCTCTGGGGCCAACGTCCTGACTTTC. Protein: CASSLAPLAGFSSGANVLTF.

This clone was detected only once. The chain combines TRBV10-1 with TRBJ1-1, with D possibly TRBD1 on 6 matching bases. Per germline, CDR1 WNHNN and CDR2 SYGVQD (reference sequence). CDR3 length equals 13 residues. Trimming removed 5 bases from V and 1 base from J, with 8 bases in between. The CDR3 nucleotides read TGCGCCAGCAGTACAGGGCCGAACACTGAAGCTTTCTTT. It encodes CASSTGPNTEAFF.

The chain recombines TRBV9 with TRBJ2-3; 7 bases align to TRBD2. Germline V gives CDR1 SGDLS, CDR2 YYNGEE. The CDR3 has 16 amino acids. The J segment lost 0 bases and the V segment lost 3 bases, leaving 7 bases of the junction unmatched. CDR3 loop: CASSEGTTFSTDTQYF. The CDR3 nucleotides read TGTGCCAGCAGCGAAGGGACTACCTTTAGCACAGATACGCAGTATTTT.

The DNA of the CDR3 is TGTGCCAGCAGTAACAACAGGGGCACAGATACGCAGTATTTT. Translated, it gives CASSNNRGTDTQYF. The chain carries TRBV6-2 or TRBV6-3 and TRBJ2-3, with D tentatively TRBD1 (6 bases). The CDR3 runs 14 residues. Trimming pared 5 bases from V and 1 base from J, leaving 10 bases between. The germline V gene encodes CDR1 MNHEY and CDR2 SVGEGT.

This clone was picked up many times. This chain joins TRBV15 and TRBJ1-4; D is possibly TRBD1 (5 bases). CDR1 and CDR2 (germline): LNHNV, YYDKDF (reference sequence). V was shortened by 0 bases and J by 8 bases, with 22 bases between the two germline ends. The CDR3 is made up of 18 amino acids. The CDR3 protein is CATSRDLWGGGVGEKLFF. CDR3 nucleotide sequence: TGTGCCACCAGCAGAGATCTTTGGGGCGGGGGAGTGGGAGAAAAACTGTTTTTT.

The chain combines TRBV5-1 with TRBJ1-1; no clear D. The CDR3 is 14 amino acids. Germline V lookup: CDR1 SGHRS, CDR2 YFSETQ. Trimming removed 4 bases at V and 1 base at J, with 11 bases between. CDR3 coding DNA: TGCGCCAGCAGCCTGCACACCGAGAACACTGAAGCTTTCTTT. It codes for CASSLHTENTEAFF. Full variable domain (missing parts from reference TRBV5-1 and TRBJ1-1): KAGVTQTPRYLIKTRGQQVTLSCSPISGHRSVSWYQQTPGQGLQFLFEYFSETQRNKGNFPGRFSGRQFSNSRSEMNVSTLELGDSALYLCASSLHTENTEAFFGQGTRLTVV.

The chain joins TRBV27 to TRBJ1-1; weak D call: TRBD1 (5 bases). Trimming cost V 3 bases and J 4 bases, with 15 bases left between them. The CDR3 runs 15 residues. Germline V gene sequence: CDR1 MNHEY, CDR2 SMNVEV (reference sequence). This CDR3 is CASSFSGYGSTEAFF. In nucleotides, the CDR3 is TGTGCCAGCAGTTTCTCAGGGTACGGGAGCACTGAAGCTTTCTTT.